These T cell receptor beta chains were read from a single sample in a study of blood T cell repertoires in COVID-19. Sequencing used immunoSEQ multiplex PCR; TCRdb keeps in-frame clones, though not all of them. The sample has about 150,000 clones, roughly three quarters seen once. Sequenced input: PBMCs or T cells enriched from blood (not recorded which). The receptors were sampled from a woman aged 50 to 60 who had recovered from COVID-19. Each CDR3 is given with its conserved first and last residue. D genes are given only for firm matches.

d_call | v_call | cdr3_aa
- | TRBV19 | CASSIAFTGYEQYF
TRBD1 | TRBV11-2 | CASSVPNRGNTEAFF
- | TRBV7-8 | CASSFGRPRLSEETQYF
- | TRBV5-1 | CASSTDRRNTGELFF
- | TRBV29-1 | CSVDDTGLKTQYF
TRBD1 | TRBV5-8 | CASSRTGERNEQYF
- | TRBV6-5 | CASSTGSNQPQHF
- | TRBV28 | CASNNRGAGLAQYF
TRBD1 | TRBV19 | CASSIILGQDGYTF
TRBD1 | TRBV2 | CASSGTFRDRVPGANVLTF
TRBD1 | TRBV6-5 | CASSPQGAGGQPQHF
- | TRBV6-6 | CASRPQAESSYEQYF
- | TRBV15 | CATSRVGTGVDEKLFF
- | TRBV19 | CASSMGGHTEAFF
TRBD1 | TRBV27 | CASGTPGQWNNSPLHF
TRBD1 | TRBV2 | CASSGQGQSNEKLFF
- | TRBV19 | CASSISPGGNSNQPQHF
- | TRBV15 | CATSKAAVGTGNTIYF
TRBD1 | TRBV5-1 | CASRRPGQGFVGELFF
- | TRBV24-1 | CATRDSGVDTEAFF
TRBD2 | TRBV5-1 | CASSEGTSEETQYF
- | TRBV30 | CASENDSGSPLHF
- | TRBV9 | CASSPQPPQGMYGYTF
- | TRBV28 | CASSWAGGAGGYTF
- | TRBV4-2 | CASSHDSQGYTF
- | TRBV29-1 | CSVEGRSYTEAFF
TRBD2 | TRBV3-1/TRBV3-2 | CASSQRFSGGVSTGELFF
TRBD1 | TRBV10-3 | CAISSRTGGSYNEQFF
- | TRBV2 | CATNPTASGNTIYF
- | TRBV28 | CASSTTTGSRSYEQYF
TRBD1 | TRBV10-3 | CAINGGQGLSSTEQYF
TRBD1 | TRBV30 | CAWFSGGVYYGYTF
TRBD1 | TRBV27 | CASQQGARDNSPLHF
TRBD1 | TRBV7-3 | CASSFVPGQGNTSLHNEQFF
- | TRBV19 | CASSILGQNDYGYTF
- | TRBV7-9 | CASSVYTGYGYTF
- | TRBV24-1 | CATSFREVKNIQYF
- | TRBV4-1 | CASSQLQENEKLFF
TRBD2 | TRBV18 | CASSLPSGLAGSLENIQYF
TRBD2 | TRBV7-2 | CASSLEGGGGRKYNEQFF
TRBD1 | TRBV5-1 | CASSHGQGDSPLHF
- | TRBV5-1 | CASSQILGSGTEAFF